The source of this T cell receptor (beta chain) is a study of shared clonotypes between healthy human individuals (dated by TCRdb to 2020 to 2022). As for the study more broadly: A couple of women and a few men aged 18 to 49 years were included in the cohort. For each donor, CD4 naive and CD4 memory were each run on three plates, CD8 naive on two plates, and CD8 memory on one plate. To estimate repertoire size and how much clonotype sharing occurs between individuals, the study deeply sequenced the blood TCR repertoires of about five healthy adults. To increase sequencing depth and limit assay-specific biases, TCR repertoire library preparation and sequencing were carried out by different laboratories using diverse techniques. Leukapheresis yielded between about 0.85 and 10 billion PBMCs per donor.

V loses 0 bases of germline sequence and J loses 5 bases, and the interval between the two ends is 4 bases. CDR1 and CDR2 are drawn from the germline V gene: MNHEY, SVGAGI. Including the terminal cysteine and phenylalanine, the CDR3 comprises 12 residues. Just CDR3 DNA is preserved here, 36 bases in frame from base 1. Points the paper makes about the study in general: Pairwise subsampling led to the expectation that sequencing depth would affect the degree of clonotype sharing among donors. Incomplete sequencing was indicated by rarefaction of sorted-subset datasets, despite the large sequencing depth. Sampling was restricted to blood, and TCR repertoires in tissue are likely to differ from TCR repertoires in blood. The small number of donors limited the genetic and exposure-history diversity represented. Clonotypes shared by all four sorted-subset donors showed higher generation probabilities than non-shared clonotypes. Roughly 5.2% of naive CD4, 3.5% of naive CD8, about 2.4% of memory CD4, and more than 0.35% of memory CD8 clonotypes were shared across several donors. Naive subsets generally had larger estimated clonotype richness than memory subsets.

The donors were healthy, HIV-negative adults who had no recently reported acute infections or vaccinations. Every donor was a Caucasian adult living in Nashville, Tennessee, USA. Magnetic negative selection was used to enrich CD4+ T cells, after which naive cells were positively selected on CD45RA and the negative fraction became the memory subset. Blood was obtained by leukapheresis, after which PBMCs were separated by Ficoll-Histopaque density gradient centrifugation and cryopreserved in liquid nitrogen vapor phase. Analytical flow cytometry was used to check the purity and quantity of every magnetically sorted T cell population. Genomic DNA was isolated from each sorted fraction and quantified by UV absorbance on a Nanodrop 2000c. As for this clone: Its antigen is currently not known. No quality values exist for individual bases; no much larger clone is one base distant.

Using the deep immunoSEQ assay, TCR CDR3 regions were amplified from genomic DNA by multiplex PCR. For each cell subset, the extracted genomic DNA was distributed evenly across all wells of several immunoSEQ 96-well plates, and each plate served as one replicate. For sorted subsets, around 0.2 ug genomic DNA, equal to 25,000 to 35,000 T cell genomes, was loaded into each replicate PCR. Purified libraries were quantified with a Qubit 3.0 fluorometer, sized on a Bioanalyzer 2100, and re-quantified with the KAPA Library Quantification kit. Every immunoSEQ 96-well plate was sequenced on a dedicated single-read 150-cycle Illumina NextSeq 550 flow cell. The source study handled its data this way. The immunoSEQ output contained only junctional sequences without quality scores, so filtering could not match that applied to full-length reads. To assign V/J genes and CDR3, sequences were annotated against IMGT germline references using PyIR, a Python wrapper for IgBLAST v1.9. Reads were filtered out if the reads had weak V/J assignments (E-value above 1e-6), no CDR3, stop codons, out-of-frame junctions, or ambiguous translated residues. V3J clonotypes were defined as sequences sharing the same inferred V gene, J gene, and CDR3 amino acid sequence. Percentage overlap between repertoires was calculated by dividing the number of shared unique clonotypes by the size of the smaller repertoire. Three approaches were used to assess repertoire richness: RTK rarefaction, the Chao1 estimator, and Recon v2.1 estimates of unobserved clonotypes. Generation probabilities for all TCRbeta clonotypes obtained by the gDNA method from four donors were computed using OLGA. In its TCRdb copy, this immuneACCESS table keeps in-frame sequences only and misses some clones. Where compared with another copy, unresolved V genes explain less than half of these, and the others have no known cause. Clone size and V and J calls were adopted from that table, with D and trimming inferred from the DNA. The table for this sample lists roughly 2.2 million clones; 80% to 95% of them were counted only once. The ten biggest clones cover 0.3% to 0.4% of the sample.

This clonotype was sampled from a young man in good health. Some clones in this sample may be carry-over from other donors' samples. The chain is made from TRBV6-5 and TRBJ1-2; there is no confident call for the D gene. Material: naive CD4+ T cells from PBMCs. The cell subset or site label, read with the paper, signifies: CD45RA+ positively selected. The CDR3 corresponds to CASSYSAYGYTF. The DNA reads as follows: TGTGCCAGCAGTTACTCGGCTTATGGCTACACCTTC.